These 15 T cell receptor beta chains came from one sample sequenced in a study of radiotherapy plus CTLA-4 blockade in lung cancer. The protocol was immunoSEQ multiplex PCR, while the TCRdb copy is restricted to in-frame clones and leaves out a portion. The sample has fewer than 50,000 clones; almost 65% are singletons. The sample was peripheral blood, taken from a patient treated with radiotherapy plus ipilimumab. These receptors all stem from a human donor with non-small cell lung cancer who had a partial response to radiotherapy plus ipilimumab.

The chain has TRBV5-1 and TRBJ2-2; 7 bases fit TRBD1. From germline, CDR1 is SGHRS and CDR2 YFSETQ. The trim removed 3 bases at V and 0 bases at J, leaving 2 bases unmatched. The CDR3 spans 15 residues. In nucleotides, the CDR3 is TGCGCCAGCAGCTGGCAGGGGGCGAACACCGGGGAGCTGTTTTTT. Translating gives CASSWQGANTGELFF.

This clone was counted between two and nine times. V and J are TRBV9 and TRBJ2-2, with 9 bases lining up with TRBD2. CDR1 and CDR2 (germline): SGDLS, YYNGEE. The junction had 5 bases not matched to a gene; V was cut back by 4 bases and J by 1 base. The CDR3 is 16 amino acids. DNA for the CDR3: TGTGCCAGCAGCCCCCCAGCGGGAGGGAACACCGGGGAGCTGTTTTTT. It is translated as CASSPPAGGNTGELFF. The entire variable domain, with the rest obtained from reference TRBV9 and TRBJ2-2, is as follows: DSGVTQTPKHLITATGQRVTLRCSPRSGDLSVYWYQQSLDQGLQFLIQYYNGEERAKGNILERFSAQQFPDLHSELNLSSLELGDSALYFCASSPPAGGNTGELFFGEGSRLTVL.

The chain carries TRBV7-6 and TRBJ1-5; D not certain. Germline V gene lookup returns CDR1 SGHVS and CDR2 FNYEAQ. V lost 4 bases, J lost 9 bases, and 13 bases lay in between. The CDR3 contains 13 residues. The CDR3 nucleotides are TGTGCCAGCAGCTATACAGCCCAAGGGCCCCAGCATTTT. This sequence encodes CASSYTAQGPQHF.

This clone was counted between two and nine times. The chain carries TRBV21-1 and TRBJ1-5; the table assigns TRBD1, which was not confirmed against the DNA. TRBV21-1 is a listed pseudogene. The length of the CDR3 is 16 residues. The CDR3 region has the DNA TGTGCCAGCAGCCCCGAGAACAGGGTCCTCAATCAGCCCCAGCATTTT. Its translation is CASSPENRVLNQPQHF.

Of note for this clone: A far larger clone differs by one base, so this is likely a read error. This chain uses TRBV4-1 with TRBJ1-5; the match to TRBD1 covers 7 bases. V dropped 1 base and J dropped 7; count of bases not matched to a gene: 13. Germline-derived CDR1 and CDR2 are MGHRA and YSYEKL. The CDR3 loop spans 17 amino acids. The DNA of the CDR3 is TGCGCCAGCAGCCAAGGTGGTCTCGGGGCAGGGGGACAGCCCCAGCATTTT. Translation: CASSQGGLGAGGQPQHF.

V and J are TRBV9 and TRBJ2-1, with 12 bases fitting TRBD2. There are 16 residues in the CDR3. Germline CDR1 and CDR2: SGDLS and YYNGEE. Unmatched junction bases numbered 10, after V lost 3 bases and J lost 9 bases. The CDR3 protein is CASSGSPSGGVGEQFF. The DNA for the CDR3 is TGTGCCAGCAGCGGGTCCCCTAGCGGGGGGGTTGGTGAGCAGTTCTTC. The full variable domain, in which reference TRBV9 and TRBJ2-1 provide the parts outside the CDR3, is DSGVTQTPKHLITATGQRVTLRCSPRSGDLSVYWYQQSLDQGLQFLIQYYNGEERAKGNILERFSAQQFPDLHSELNLSSLELGDSALYFCASSGSPSGGVGEQFFGPGTRLTVL.

The chain couples TRBV2 to TRBJ1-4; no definite D call. The length of the CDR3 is 14 residues. Trimming cost V 3 bases and J 8 bases, with 13 bases left between them. CDR1 and CDR2 (germline): SNHLY, FYNNEI. CDR3 sequence reads: CASSDLTLREKLFF. The CDR3 DNA follows: TGTGCCAGCAGTGATCTGACTCTTCGGGAAAAACTGTTTTTT.

This chain links TRBV19 with TRBJ2-1; TRBD1 might be the D (5 bases). The V and J ends lost 3 bases and 4 bases respectively, with 13 bases between them. This CDR3 has 15 amino acids. CDR1 and CDR2 from the germline V gene are LNHDA and SQIVND (reference sequence). Written as DNA, the CDR3 is TGTGCCAGTAGTATGTCGCCGGCAGGGTACAATGAGCAGTTCTTC. Encoded protein: CASSMSPAGYNEQFF. Based on the CDR3 plus reference TRBV19 and TRBJ2-1, the full variable domain is DGGITQSPKYLFRKEGQNVTLSCEQNLNHDAMYWYRQDPGQGLRLIYYSQIVNDFQKGDIAEGYSVSREKKESFPLTVTSAQKNPTAFYLCASSMSPAGYNEQFFGPGTRLTVL.

The V call is TRBV4-1, the J call TRBJ2-1; possibly TRBD2 for D (5 bases). Germline-derived CDR1 and CDR2 are MGHRA and YSYEKL. The germline V and J ends were trimmed by 4 bases and 6 bases, with 16 bases remaining between them. The CDR3 is 15 amino acids. CDR3 nucleotides: TGCGCCAGCAGCCCTGGCCCTAGTCGGGGCAATGAGCAGTTCTTC. Translation gives CASSPGPSRGNEQFF.

This clone was detected only a few times. The chain links TRBV7-4 to TRBJ1-6; 8 bases map to TRBD1. This CDR3 has 15 amino acids. Germline-derived CDR1 and CDR2 are SGHVT and SQSDAQ. V dropped 3 bases and J dropped 10; count of bases not matched to a gene: 8. DNA of the CDR3: TGTGCCAGCAGCTTCGGGACAGGACGGGGGTCACCCCTCCACTTT. As protein: CASSFGTGRGSPLHF.

V is TRBV5-1 and J is TRBJ1-6, with D maybe TRBD1 (6 bases). Germline lookup yields CDR1 SGHRS and CDR2 YFSETQ. Trimming pared 4 bases from V and 5 bases from J, leaving 16 bases between. The CDR3 spans 16 residues. DNA of the CDR3: TGCGCCAGCAGCCCGATGGGCAGGGGCGATAATTCACCCCTCCACTTT. As protein: CASSPMGRGDNSPLHF.

This rearrangement joins TRBV6-5 to TRBJ2-7, with 7 positions matching TRBD2. Germline-derived CDR1 and CDR2 are MNHEY and SVGAGI. V lost 5 bases, J lost 4 bases, and 11 bases stayed unmatched. The CDR3 sequence is 15 residues long. The CDR3 region is CASSVTGGGGYEQYF. For the CDR3, the DNA is TGTGCCAGCAGTGTGACTGGCGGGGGAGGTTACGAGCAGTACTTC.

This clone was seen just once. The genes are TRBV7-9 and TRBJ2-7, with 7 nucleotides matching TRBD2. The CDR3 consists of 15 residues. CDR1 and CDR2 (germline): SEHNR, FQNEAQ (reference sequence). J gave up 1 base and V 4 bases, and 7 bases lay outside the gene matches. The CDR3 DNA reads as TGTGCCAGCAGCTGGGGGTCAGCGGGATCCTACGAGCAGTACTTC. Its protein product is CASSWGSAGSYEQYF. Together with reference TRBV7-9 and TRBJ2-7, the CDR3 gives the full variable domain: DTGVSQNPRHKITKRGQNVTFRCDPISEHNRLYWYRQTLGQGPEFLTYFQNEAQLEKSRLLSDRFSAERPKGSFSTLEIQRTEQGDSAMYLCASSWGSAGSYEQYFGPGTRLTVT.

The CDR3 region has the DNA TGCAGCGTGACGGACAGGAACACCGGGGAGCTGTTTTTT. Protein: CSVTDRNTGELFF. This chain connects TRBV29-1 to TRBJ2-2; weak D call: TRBD1 (6 bases). Germline values: CDR1 SQVTM, CDR2 ANQGSEA. V dropped 6 bases and J dropped 1 base, with 9 bases sitting between them. The CDR3 extends over 13 amino acids.

The chain employs TRBV18 and TRBJ1-5, with a possible D match to TRBD1 (6 bases). Germline values: CDR1 KGHSH, CDR2 LQKENI. V lost 6 bases, J lost 0 bases, and 15 bases lay in between. The CDR3 runs 16 residues. Here the CDR3 reads CASSRAGGISNQPQHF. The DNA of the CDR3 is TGTGCCAGCTCCAGGGCGGGGGGCATTAGCAATCAGCCCCAGCATTTT. The entire variable domain, with the rest obtained from reference TRBV18 and TRBJ1-5, is as follows: NAGVMQNPRHLVRRRGQEARLRCSPMKGHSHVYWYRQLPEEGLKFMVYLQKENIIDESGMPKERFSAEFPKEGPSILRIQQVVRGDSAAYFCASSRAGGISNQPQHFGDGTRLSIL.